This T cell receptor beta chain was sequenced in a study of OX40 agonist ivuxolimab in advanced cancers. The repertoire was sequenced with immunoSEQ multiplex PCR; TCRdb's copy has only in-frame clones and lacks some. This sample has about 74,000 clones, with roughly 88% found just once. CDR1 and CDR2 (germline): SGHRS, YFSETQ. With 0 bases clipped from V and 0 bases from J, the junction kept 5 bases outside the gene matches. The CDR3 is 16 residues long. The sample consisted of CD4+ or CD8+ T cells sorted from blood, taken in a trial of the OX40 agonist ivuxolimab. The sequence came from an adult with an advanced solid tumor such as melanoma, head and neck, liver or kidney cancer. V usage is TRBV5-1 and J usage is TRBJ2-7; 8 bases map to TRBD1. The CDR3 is CASSLAPGTGSYEQYF. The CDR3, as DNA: TGCGCCAGCAGCTTGGCCCCCGGGACAGGCTCCTACGAGCAGTACTTC.